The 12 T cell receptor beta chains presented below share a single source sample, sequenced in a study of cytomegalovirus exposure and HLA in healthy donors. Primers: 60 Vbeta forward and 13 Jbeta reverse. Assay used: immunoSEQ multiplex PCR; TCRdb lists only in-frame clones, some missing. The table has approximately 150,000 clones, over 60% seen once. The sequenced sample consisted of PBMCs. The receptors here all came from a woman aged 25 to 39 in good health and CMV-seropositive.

CDR3 coding DNA: TGTGCCAGCAGGCTAGGGAGTAGTGAGCAGTACTTC. It encodes CASRLGSSEQYF. The rearrangement uses TRBV2 and TRBJ2-7; D is perhaps TRBD2 (5 bases). This CDR3 spans 12 amino acids. The germline gives CDR1 SNHLY, CDR2 FYNNEI. Trimming left V 6 bases short and J 7 bases short, with 13 bases between.

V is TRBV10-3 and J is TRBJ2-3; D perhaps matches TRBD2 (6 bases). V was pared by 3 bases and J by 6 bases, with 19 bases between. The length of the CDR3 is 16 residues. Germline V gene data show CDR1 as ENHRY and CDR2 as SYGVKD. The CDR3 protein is CAISDGTSPAADTQYF. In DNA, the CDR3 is TGTGCCATCAGTGATGGAACTAGCCCTGCTGCGGATACGCAGTATTTT.

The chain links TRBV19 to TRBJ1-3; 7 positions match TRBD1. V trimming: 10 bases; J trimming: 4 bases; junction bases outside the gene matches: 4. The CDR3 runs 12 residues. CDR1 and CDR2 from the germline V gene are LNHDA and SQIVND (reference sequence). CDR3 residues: CATTTGGNTIYF. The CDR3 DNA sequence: TGTGCCACCACGACAGGGGGAAACACCATATATTTT.

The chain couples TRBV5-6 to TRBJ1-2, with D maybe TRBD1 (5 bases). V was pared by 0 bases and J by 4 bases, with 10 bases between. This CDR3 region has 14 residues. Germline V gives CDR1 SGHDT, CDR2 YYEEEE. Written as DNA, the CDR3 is TGTGCCAGCAGCTTGGAGGCAGGGCGCTATGGCTACACCTTC. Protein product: CASSLEAGRYGYTF.

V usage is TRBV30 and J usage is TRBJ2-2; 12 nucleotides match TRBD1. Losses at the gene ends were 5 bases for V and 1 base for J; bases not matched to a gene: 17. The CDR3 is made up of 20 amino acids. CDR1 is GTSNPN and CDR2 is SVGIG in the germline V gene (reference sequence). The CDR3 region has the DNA TGTGCCTGGGCCGGGACAGGGGGCTCCCAAATTAATTTGAACACCGGGGAGCTGTTTTTT. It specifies CAWAGTGGSQINLNTGELFF.

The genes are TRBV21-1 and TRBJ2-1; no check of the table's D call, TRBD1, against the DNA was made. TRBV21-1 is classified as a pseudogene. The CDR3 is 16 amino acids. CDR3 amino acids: CASSKEATAPLNEQFF. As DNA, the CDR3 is TGTGCCAGCAGCAAAGAGGCAACAGCCCCTCTCAATGAGCAGTTCTTC.

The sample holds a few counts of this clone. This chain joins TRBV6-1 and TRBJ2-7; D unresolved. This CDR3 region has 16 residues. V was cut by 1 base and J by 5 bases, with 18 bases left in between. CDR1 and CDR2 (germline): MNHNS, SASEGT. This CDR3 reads CASSEGPAGGWDEQYF. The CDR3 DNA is TGTGCCAGCAGTGAAGGTCCGGCAGGTGGGTGGGACGAGCAGTACTTC.

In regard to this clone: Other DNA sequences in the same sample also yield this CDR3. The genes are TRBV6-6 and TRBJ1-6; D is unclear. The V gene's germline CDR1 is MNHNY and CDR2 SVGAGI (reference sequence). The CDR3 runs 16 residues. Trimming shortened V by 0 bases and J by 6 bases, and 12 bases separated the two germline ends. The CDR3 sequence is CASSYSTSPPNSPLHF. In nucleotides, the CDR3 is TGTGCCAGCAGTTACTCGACATCCCCCCCTAATTCACCCCTCCACTTT.

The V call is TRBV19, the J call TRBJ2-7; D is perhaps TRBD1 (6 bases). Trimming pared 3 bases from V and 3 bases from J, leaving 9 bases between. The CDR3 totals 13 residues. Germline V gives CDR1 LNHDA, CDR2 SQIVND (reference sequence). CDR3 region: CASSILDSYEQYF. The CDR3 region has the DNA TGTGCCAGTAGTATTCTGGACAGCTACGAGCAGTACTTC.

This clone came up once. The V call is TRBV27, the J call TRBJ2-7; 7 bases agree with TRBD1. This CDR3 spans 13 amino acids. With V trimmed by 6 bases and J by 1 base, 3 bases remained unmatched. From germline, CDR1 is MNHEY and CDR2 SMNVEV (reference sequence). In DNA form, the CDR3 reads TGTGCCAGCAGCCTGGACAGGTCCTACGAGCAGTACTTC. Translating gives CASSLDRSYEQYF.

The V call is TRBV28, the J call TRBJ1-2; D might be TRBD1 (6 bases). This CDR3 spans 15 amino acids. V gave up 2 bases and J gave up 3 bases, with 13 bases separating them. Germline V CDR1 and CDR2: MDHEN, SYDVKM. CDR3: CASSLGGQLHYGYTF. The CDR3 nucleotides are TGTGCCAGCAGTTTAGGTGGACAGCTCCACTATGGCTACACCTTC.

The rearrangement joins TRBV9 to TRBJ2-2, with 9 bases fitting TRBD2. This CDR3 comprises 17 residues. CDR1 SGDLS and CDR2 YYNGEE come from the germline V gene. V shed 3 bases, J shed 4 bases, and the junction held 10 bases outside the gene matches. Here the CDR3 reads CASSGVSGSLGTGELFF. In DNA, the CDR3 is TGTGCCAGCAGCGGGGTTAGCGGGAGTTTGGGCACCGGGGAGCTGTTTTTT.